Listed here are 11 T cell receptor beta chains from one sample, sequenced in a study of radiation and T cells in renal cell carcinoma. The treatment denotes: 15 Gy SBRT to primary tumor, nephrectomy 4 weeks later. This table comes from immunoSEQ multiplex PCR, and its TCRdb copy is limited to in-frame clones, with some not included. The repertoire has under 20,000 clones, roughly two thirds of them found once; the top ten carry about an eighth. The sample in question was tumor tissue, obtained from a patient whose treatment included radiotherapy and nephrectomy. Every receptor here comes from a woman between 70 and 85 years old with renal cell carcinoma.

This clone was seen a single time. The identical CDR3 is also encoded by other nucleotide sequences in the sample. The rearrangement links TRBV9 to TRBJ1-2, with TRBD1 as a possible D gene (5 bases). The CDR3 spans 13 residues. Germline V CDR1 and CDR2: SGDLS, YYNGEE. Trimming took 0 bases from V and 3 from J, leaving 6 bases between them. Written as DNA, the CDR3 is TGTGCCAGCAGCGTAGGAGGGGACTATGGCTACACCTTC. Translated, it gives CASSVGGDYGYTF.

This chain joins TRBV6-6 and TRBJ2-1; D is possibly TRBD2 (5 bases). The CDR3 runs 13 residues. Trimming cost V 2 bases and J 8 bases, with 10 bases left between them. CDR1 MNHNY and CDR2 SVGAGI come from the germline V gene (reference sequence). The CDR3 sequence: CASSYDNGDEQFF. In DNA form, the CDR3 reads TGTGCCAGCAGTTACGACAACGGGGATGAGCAGTTCTTC.

The chain links TRBV2 to TRBJ1-2; the D gene is possibly TRBD1 (5 bases). The V end was cut by 4 bases, the J end by 6 bases, with 18 bases between. Germline loops: CDR1 SNHLY, CDR2 FYNNEI. The CDR3 spans 15 residues. DNA of the CDR3: TGTGCCAGCAGTGGGGGGAGAGGGTTTAAAAATGGCTACACCTTC. Translation: CASSGGRGFKNGYTF.

This clone was counted a few times. This chain links TRBV7-2 with TRBJ2-2; 8 bases agree with TRBD1. Germline CDR1 is SGHTA and CDR2 is FQGNSA. The CDR3 extends over 16 amino acids. Losses at the gene ends were 1 base for V and 4 bases for J; bases not matched to a gene: 5. The CDR3 DNA reads TGTGCCAGCAGCTTAGTGGGGACAGGTCTCACCGGGGAGCTGTTTTTT. Its protein is CASSLVGTGLTGELFF.

The chain recombines TRBV7-3 with TRBJ2-2, with D hard to call. The CDR3 loop spans 13 amino acids. Germline CDR1 SGHTA, CDR2 FQGTGA. The ends were cut back, 1 base at V and 6 bases at J, with 6 bases in the middle. CDR3 in amino acids: CASSLIGAGELFF. The CDR3, as DNA: TGTGCCAGCAGCTTAATTGGGGCCGGGGAGCTGTTTTTT.

The chain recombines TRBV28 with TRBJ1-6; D is perhaps TRBD1 (5 bases). Per germline, CDR1 MDHEN and CDR2 SYDVKM. CDR3 length equals 15 residues. V lost 3 bases and J 7 bases, leaving 13 bases between the germline ends. The CDR3 protein is CASSFFRGRNSPLHF. The DNA of the CDR3 is TGTGCCAGCAGTTTTTTTAGGGGACGGAATTCACCCCTCCACTTT. The full variable domain, rest sourced from reference TRBV28 and TRBJ1-6, is DVKVTQSSRYLVKRTGEKVFLECVQDMDHENMFWYRQDPGLGLRLIYFSYDVKMKEKGDIPEGYSVSREKKERFSLILESASTNQTSMYLCASSFFRGRNSPLHFGNGTRLTVT.

V gene TRBV25-1 combines with J gene TRBJ1-1; 9 positions agree with TRBD1. V shed 5 bases and J 10 bases; nucleotides not matched to a gene: 8. Germline values: CDR1 MGHDK, CDR2 SYGVNS. The CDR3 sequence is 13 residues long. CDR3 bases: TGTGCCAGCAGTCTTTCCGGGACAGGGACAGCTTTCTTT. It specifies CASSLSGTGTAFF.

V usage is TRBV16 and J usage is TRBJ1-2; D is unresolved. V lost 4 bases and J 2 bases, leaving 17 bases between the germline ends. Germline lookup yields CDR1 KGHSY and CDR2 FQNENV. The CDR3 has 16 residues. The CDR3 DNA sequence: TGTGCCAGCAGCCCCCCCTCTCGGAGGTCAAACTATGGCTACACCTTC. This translates into CASSPPSRRSNYGYTF.

This clone was seen a few times. The CDR3 nucleotides are TGTGCCAGCAGCGTCGGGACAGGGGGGAACTATGGCTACACCTTC. Amino acids: CASSVGTGGNYGYTF. The rearrangement links TRBV2 to TRBJ1-2; the match to TRBD1 covers 11 bases. V shed 6 bases, J shed 2 bases, and the junction held 5 bases outside the gene matches. Germline values: CDR1 SNHLY, CDR2 FYNNEI. CDR3 size: 15 residues.

The V call is TRBV28, the J call TRBJ2-1; TRBD2 matches 9 bases. Trimming took 6 bases from V and 9 from J; bases not matched to a gene: 15. Germline CDR1 MDHEN, CDR2 SYDVKM. The CDR3 runs to 16 residues. Here the CDR3 DNA reads TGTGCCAGCAGATCGCTGGGGCGGGGGGGCCGAGGTGAGCAGTTCTTC. It yields the protein CASRSLGRGGRGEQFF.

The chain combines TRBV2 with TRBJ2-1; 10 nucleotides agree with TRBD2. Germline lookup yields CDR1 SNHLY and CDR2 FYNNEI. Trimming removed 8 bases from V and 6 bases from J; junction bases left unmatched: 4. The CDR3 covers 13 residues. The CDR3 DNA reads as TGTGCCAGCGAGCGGGGGGGCCTCAATGAGCAGTTCTTC. Encoded protein: CASERGGLNEQFF.